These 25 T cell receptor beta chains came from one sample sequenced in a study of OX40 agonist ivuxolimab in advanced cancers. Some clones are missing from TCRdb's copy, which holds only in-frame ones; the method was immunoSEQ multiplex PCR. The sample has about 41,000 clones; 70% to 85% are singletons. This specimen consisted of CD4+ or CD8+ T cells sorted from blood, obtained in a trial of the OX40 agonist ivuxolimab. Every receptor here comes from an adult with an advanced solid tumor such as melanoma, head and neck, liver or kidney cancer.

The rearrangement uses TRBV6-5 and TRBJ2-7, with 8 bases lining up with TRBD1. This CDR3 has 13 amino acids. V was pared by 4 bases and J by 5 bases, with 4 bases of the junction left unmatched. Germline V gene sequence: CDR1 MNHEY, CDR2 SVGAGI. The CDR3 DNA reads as TGTGCCAGCAGTTCGAACAGGGGGAACGAGCAGTACTTC. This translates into CASSSNRGNEQYF.

The CDR3, as DNA: TGTGCCAGCAGCCCCGGACTAGCGAGAGATACGCAGTATTTT. This translates into CASSPGLARDTQYF. The chain joins TRBV5-6 to TRBJ2-3; 9 bases fit TRBD2. The CDR3 runs to 14 residues. Germline loops: CDR1 SGHDT, CDR2 YYEEEE. The trim removed 4 bases at V and 5 bases at J, leaving 5 bases unmatched.

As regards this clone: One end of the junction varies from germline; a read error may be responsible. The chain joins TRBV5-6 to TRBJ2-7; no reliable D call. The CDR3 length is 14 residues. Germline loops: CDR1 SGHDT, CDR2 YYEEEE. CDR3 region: CVSSLPVGTYEQYF. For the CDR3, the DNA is TGTGTCAGCAGCTTGCCCGTCGGAACCTACGAGCAGTACTTC.

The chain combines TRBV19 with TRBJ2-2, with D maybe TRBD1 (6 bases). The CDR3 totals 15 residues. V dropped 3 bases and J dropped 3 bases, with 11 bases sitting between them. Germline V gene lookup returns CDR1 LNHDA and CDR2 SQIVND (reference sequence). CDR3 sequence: CASSMIQGDTGELFF. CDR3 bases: TGTGCCAGTAGTATGATACAGGGTGACACCGGGGAGCTGTTTTTT.

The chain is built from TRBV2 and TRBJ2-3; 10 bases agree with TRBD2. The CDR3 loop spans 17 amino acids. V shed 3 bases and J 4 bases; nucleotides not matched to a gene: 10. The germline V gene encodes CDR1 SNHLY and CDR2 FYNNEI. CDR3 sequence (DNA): TGTGCCAGCAGTGATTACCTAGCGGGGGCCGGGGCAGATACGCAGTATTTT. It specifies CASSDYLAGAGADTQYF.

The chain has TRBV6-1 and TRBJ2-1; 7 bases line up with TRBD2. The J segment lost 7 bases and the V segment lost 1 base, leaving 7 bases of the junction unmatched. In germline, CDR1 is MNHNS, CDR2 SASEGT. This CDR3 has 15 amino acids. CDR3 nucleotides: TGTGCCAGCAGTGAAGGTTCGGGAGGAGGGAATGAGCAGTTCTTC. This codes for CASSEGSGGGNEQFF.

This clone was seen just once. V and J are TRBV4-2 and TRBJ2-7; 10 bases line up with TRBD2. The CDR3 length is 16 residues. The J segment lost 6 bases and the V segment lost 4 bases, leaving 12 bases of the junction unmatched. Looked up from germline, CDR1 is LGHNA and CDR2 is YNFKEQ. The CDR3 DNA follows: TGTGCCAGCAGCCGAACCACTAGCGGGACCCGGGGCGAGCAGTACTTC. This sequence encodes CASSRTTSGTRGEQYF.

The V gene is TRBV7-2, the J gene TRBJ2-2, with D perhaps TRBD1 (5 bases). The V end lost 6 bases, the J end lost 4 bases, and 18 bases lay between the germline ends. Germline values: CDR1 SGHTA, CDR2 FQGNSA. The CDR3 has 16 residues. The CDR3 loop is CASSIATVTGTGELFF. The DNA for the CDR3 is TGTGCCAGCAGTATCGCGACAGTCACCGGCACCGGGGAGCTGTTTTTT.

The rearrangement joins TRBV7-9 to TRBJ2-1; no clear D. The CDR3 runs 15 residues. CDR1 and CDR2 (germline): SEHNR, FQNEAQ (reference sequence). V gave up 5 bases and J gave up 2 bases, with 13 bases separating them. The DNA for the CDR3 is TGTGCCAGCAGCCCATTGGTGGTCGCCTACAATGAGCAGTTCTTC. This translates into CASSPLVVAYNEQFF.

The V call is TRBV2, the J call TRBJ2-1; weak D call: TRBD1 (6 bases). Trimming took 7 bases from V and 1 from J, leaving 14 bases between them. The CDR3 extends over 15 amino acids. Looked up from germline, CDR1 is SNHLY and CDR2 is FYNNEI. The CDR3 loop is CASIKGTRSYNEQFF. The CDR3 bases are TGTGCCAGCATTAAGGGGACAAGATCCTACAATGAGCAGTTCTTC.

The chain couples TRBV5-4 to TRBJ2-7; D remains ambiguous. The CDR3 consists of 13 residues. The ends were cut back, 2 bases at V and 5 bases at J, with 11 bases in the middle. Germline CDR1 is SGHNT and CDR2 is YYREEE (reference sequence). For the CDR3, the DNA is TGTGCCAGCAGCTTAAGGCACCTCGACGAGCAGTACTTC. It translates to CASSLRHLDEQYF.

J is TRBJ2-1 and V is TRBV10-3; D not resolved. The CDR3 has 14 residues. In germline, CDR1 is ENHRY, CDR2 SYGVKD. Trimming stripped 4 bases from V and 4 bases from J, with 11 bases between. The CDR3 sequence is CAISVQLEYNEQFF. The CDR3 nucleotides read TGTGCCATCAGTGTGCAGCTCGAATACAATGAGCAGTTCTTC.

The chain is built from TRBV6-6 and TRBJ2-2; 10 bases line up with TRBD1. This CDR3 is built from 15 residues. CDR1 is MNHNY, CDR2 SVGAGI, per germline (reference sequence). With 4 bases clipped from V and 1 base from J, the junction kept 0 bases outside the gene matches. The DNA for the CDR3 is TGTGCCAGCAGTTGGACAGGGGGGAACACCGGGGAGCTGTTTTTT. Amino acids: CASSWTGGNTGELFF.

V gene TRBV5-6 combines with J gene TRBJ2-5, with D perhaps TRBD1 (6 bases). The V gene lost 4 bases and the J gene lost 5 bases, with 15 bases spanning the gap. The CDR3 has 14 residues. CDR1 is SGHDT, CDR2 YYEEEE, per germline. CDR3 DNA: TGTGCCAGCAGCCAAGCTAGGGGGAGTGAGACCCAGTACTTC. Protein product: CASSQARGSETQYF. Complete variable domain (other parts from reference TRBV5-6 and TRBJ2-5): DAGVTQSPTHLIKTRGQQVTLRCSPKSGHDTVSWYQQALGQGPQFIFQYYEEEERQRGNFPDRFSGHQFPNYSSELNVNALLLGDSALYLCASSQARGSETQYFGPGTRLLVL.

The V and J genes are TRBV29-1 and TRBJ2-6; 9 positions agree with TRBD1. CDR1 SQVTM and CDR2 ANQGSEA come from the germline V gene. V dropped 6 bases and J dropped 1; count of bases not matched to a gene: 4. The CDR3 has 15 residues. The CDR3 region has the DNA TGCAGCGTCGGGGGACAGGGTTCTGGGGCCAACGTCCTGACTTTC. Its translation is CSVGGQGSGANVLTF.

The CDR3 region has the DNA TGTGCCAGCAGTTTTGCAGGGGGCGCCCTGAACACTGAAGCTTTCTTT. Translating it yields CASSFAGGALNTEAFF. V and J are TRBV6-6 and TRBJ1-1; 8 bases fit TRBD1. The CDR3 spans 16 residues. V trimming: 4 bases; J trimming: 0 bases; junction bases outside the gene matches: 7. Per the germline V gene, CDR1 is MNHNY and CDR2 is SVGAGI (reference sequence).

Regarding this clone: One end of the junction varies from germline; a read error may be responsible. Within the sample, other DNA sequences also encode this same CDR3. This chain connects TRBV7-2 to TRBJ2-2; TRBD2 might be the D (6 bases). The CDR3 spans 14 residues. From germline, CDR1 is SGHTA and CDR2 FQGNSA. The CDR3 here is CASRAGRYTGELFF. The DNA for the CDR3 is TGTGCTAGCAGGGCGGGACGGTACACCGGGGAGCTGTTTTTT.

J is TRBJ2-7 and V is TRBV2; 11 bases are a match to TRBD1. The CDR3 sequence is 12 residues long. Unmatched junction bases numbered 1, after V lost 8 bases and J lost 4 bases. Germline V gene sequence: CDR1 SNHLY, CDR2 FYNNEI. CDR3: CASGTGGYEQYF. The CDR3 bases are TGTGCCAGCGGGACAGGGGGGTACGAGCAGTACTTC.

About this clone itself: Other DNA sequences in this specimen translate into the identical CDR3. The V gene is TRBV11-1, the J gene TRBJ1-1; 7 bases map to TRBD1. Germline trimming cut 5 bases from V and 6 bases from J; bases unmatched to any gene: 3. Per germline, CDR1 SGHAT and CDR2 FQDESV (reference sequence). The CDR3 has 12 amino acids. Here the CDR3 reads CASSADRAEAFF. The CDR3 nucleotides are TGTGCCAGCAGCGCAGACAGGGCTGAAGCTTTCTTT.

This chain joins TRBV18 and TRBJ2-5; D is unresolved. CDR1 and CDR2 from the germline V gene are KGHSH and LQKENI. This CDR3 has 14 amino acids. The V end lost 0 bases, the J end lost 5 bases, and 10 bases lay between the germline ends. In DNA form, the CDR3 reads TGTGCCAGCTCACCACCGGGCCGAGAGGAGACCCAGTACTTC. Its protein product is CASSPPGREETQYF. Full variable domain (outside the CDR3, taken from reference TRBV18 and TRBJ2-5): NAGVMQNPRHLVRRRGQEARLRCSPMKGHSHVYWYRQLPEEGLKFMVYLQKENIIDESGMPKERFSAEFPKEGPSILRIQQVVRGDSAAYFCASSPPGREETQYFGPGTRLLVL.

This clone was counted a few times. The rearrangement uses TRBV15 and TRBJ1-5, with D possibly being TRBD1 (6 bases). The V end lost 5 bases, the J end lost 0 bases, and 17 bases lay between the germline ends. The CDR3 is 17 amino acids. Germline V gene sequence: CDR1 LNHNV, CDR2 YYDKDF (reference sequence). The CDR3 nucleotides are TGTGCCACCAGCCGAAGGACAGATTCTAATAGCAATCAGCCCCAGCATTTT. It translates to CATSRRTDSNSNQPQHF. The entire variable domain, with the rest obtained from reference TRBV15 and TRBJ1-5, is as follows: DAMVIQNPRYQVTQFGKPVTLSCSQTLNHNVMYWYQQKSSQAPKLLFHYYDKDFNNEADTPDNFQSRRPNTSFCFLDIRSPGLGDTAMYLCATSRRTDSNSNQPQHFGDGTRLSIL.

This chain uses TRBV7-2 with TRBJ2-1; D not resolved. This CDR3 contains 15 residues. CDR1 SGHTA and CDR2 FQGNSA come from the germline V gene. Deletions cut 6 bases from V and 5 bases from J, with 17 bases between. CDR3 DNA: TGTGCCAGCAGTGATGAGTTCAGAAGTCACAATGAGCAGTTCTTC. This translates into CASSDEFRSHNEQFF.

The CDR3 DNA is TGTGCCAGCAGCGGGAACACTGAAGCTTTCTTT. Translation: CASSGNTEAFF. The V and J genes are TRBV7-9 and TRBJ1-1; D uncertain. V lost 5 bases to trimming and J lost 1 base, with 2 bases between them. CDR1 and CDR2 (germline): SEHNR, FQNEAQ (reference sequence). The CDR3 has 11 amino acids. The full variable domain, with the rest looked up from reference TRBV7-9 and TRBJ1-1, is DTGVSQNPRHKITKRGQNVTFRCDPISEHNRLYWYRQTLGQGPEFLTYFQNEAQLEKSRLLSDRFSAERPKGSFSTLEIQRTEQGDSAMYLCASSGNTEAFFGQGTRLTVV.

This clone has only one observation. This CDR3 reads CASSSGRAIAQPQHF. In nucleotides, the CDR3 is TGTGCCAGCAGTTCTGGACGGGCCATCGCTCAGCCCCAGCATTTT. The chain combines TRBV27 with TRBJ1-5, with unresolved D. Looked up from germline, CDR1 is MNHEY and CDR2 is SMNVEV (reference sequence). Trimming removed 4 bases at V and 6 bases at J, with 16 bases between. There are 15 residues in the CDR3.

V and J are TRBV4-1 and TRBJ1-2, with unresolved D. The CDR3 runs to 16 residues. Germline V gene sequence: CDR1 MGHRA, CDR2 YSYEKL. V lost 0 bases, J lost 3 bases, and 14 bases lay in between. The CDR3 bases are TGCGCCAGCAGCCAAGATCTGTCCAATTCCTACTATGGCTACACCTTC. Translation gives CASSQDLSNSYYGYTF.